In its sample, the clone carrying this T cell receptor (beta chain) ranks as medium-sized. The sample belongs to a study of spatial heterogeneity in lung cancer. Time point here: sample taken at primary tumor resection. TCRdb independently ran MiXCR on the 5' RACE reads; one entry per CDR3 protein. The sample has a few thousand distinct CDR3 sequences; about 9% are singletons. Germline CDR1 SGHAT, CDR2 FQNNGV. Trimming at V came to 2 bases and at J to 7 bases, leaving 3 bases not matched to a gene. The CDR3 is made up of 14 amino acids. The material sequenced was normal lung tissue next to the tumor, taken at surgery. V and J are TRBV11-2 and TRBJ1-5; 9 bases line up with TRBD1. The sequence derives from a female donor with early-stage non-small cell lung cancer. The DNA for the CDR3 is TGTGCCAGCAGCTTAACCACAGGGGGCCAGCCCCAGCATTTT. It translates to CASSLTTGGQPQHF.